The next 30 T cell receptor beta chains were all read from a single sample in a study of neurological immune-mediated disorders. Each CDR3 protein is one row after TCRdb ran MiXCR on the 5' RACE reads. The repertoire includes 25,000 to 35,000 distinct CDR3 sequences, roughly 12% of them detected once, and about 5.3% sits in the top ten. Sample: PBMCs. These TCRs come from a woman in her fifties or sixties in good health.

This clonotype was seen at least ten times. This chain joins TRBV7-2 and TRBJ2-4, with D hard to call. The CDR3 is made up of 12 amino acids. V was trimmed by 2 bases and J by 7 bases, leaving 6 bases between them. Germline CDR1 and CDR2: SGHTA and FQGNSA. The CDR3 nucleotides read TGTGCCAGCAGCTTAAGTAGGAACATTCAGTACTTC. This gives the protein CASSLSRNIQYF.

This clonotype was picked up many times. The chain is built from TRBV10-3 and TRBJ1-1; 7 bases line up with TRBD1. This CDR3 region has 15 residues. Germline CDR1 ENHRY, CDR2 SYGVKD. With V trimmed by 6 bases and J by 1 base, 8 bases remained unmatched. The CDR3 spells CAIRDPGQRNTEAFF. In nucleotides, the CDR3 is TGTGCCATCAGGGACCCGGGACAGCGGAACACTGAAGCTTTCTTT.

This clonotype came up many times. The chain recombines TRBV5-1 with TRBJ2-5, with D possibly matching TRBD1 (6 bases). V was shortened by 4 bases and J by 4 bases, with 14 bases between the two germline ends. The germline CDR1 and CDR2 sequences are SGHRS and YFSETQ. CDR3 length equals 14 residues. The CDR3 DNA reads as TGCGCCAGCAGCCGACTACAGGGAAGAGAGACCCAGTACTTC. This encodes CASSRLQGRETQYF.

The J gene is TRBJ1-5, the V gene TRBV2; no definite D call. V lost 8 bases and J 9 bases, leaving 20 bases between the germline ends. Germline V CDR1 and CDR2: SNHLY, FYNNEI. The CDR3 consists of 14 residues. The CDR3 here is CASCFSGRTLPQHF. The CDR3 bases are TGTGCCAGCTGCTTTTCTGGGAGGACTCTGCCCCAGCATTTT. Looking up the rest from reference TRBV2 and TRBJ1-5 gives the full variable domain: EPEVTQTPSHQVTQMGQEVILRCVPISNHLYFYWYRQILGQKVEFLVSFYNNEISEKSEIFDDQFSVERPDGSNFTLKIRSTKLEDSAMYFCASCFSGRTLPQHFGDGTRLSIL.

This clonotype has a count of ten or more. The chain joins TRBV28 to TRBJ1-5; D unresolved. Per germline, CDR1 MDHEN and CDR2 SYDVKM. There are 15 residues in the CDR3. With 5 bases removed from V and 2 bases from J, the gap between germline ends came to 13 bases. CDR3 protein: CASSRNGFGNQPQHF. CDR3 sequence (DNA): TGTGCCAGCAGTCGCAATGGTTTCGGCAATCAGCCCCAGCATTTT. The complete variable domain, with remaining parts taken from reference TRBV28 and TRBJ1-5, reads DVKVTQSSRYLVKRTGEKVFLECVQDMDHENMFWYRQDPGLGLRLIYFSYDVKMKEKGDIPEGYSVSREKKERFSLILESASTNQTSMYLCASSRNGFGNQPQHFGDGTRLSIL.

Regarding this clonotype: Mismatch with germline at one junction end may stem from a read error. The chain carries TRBV20-1 and TRBJ2-1; D uncertain. The germline CDR1 and CDR2 sequences are DFQATT and SNEGSKA (reference sequence). The CDR3 is 15 amino acids. Here the CDR3 DNA reads TGCAGTGCTAGAGTAAATAGGTGGCTCCTCGATGAACAGTTCTTC. This translates into CSARVNRWLLDEQFF.

This clonotype was seen at least ten times. This sequence joins TRBV29-1 and TRBJ2-1; 7 nucleotides agree with TRBD1. Trimming took 6 bases from V and 0 from J; bases not matched to a gene: 5. In germline, CDR1 is SQVTM, CDR2 ANQGSEA. The CDR3 spans 14 residues. The CDR3, as DNA: TGCAGCGTCGTAGACAGGGCCTCCTACAATGAGCAGTTCTTC. Its protein product is CSVVDRASYNEQFF.

In its sample, this clonotype was seen many times. J is TRBJ2-2 and V is TRBV5-1; D ambiguous. This CDR3 spans 14 amino acids. CDR1 is SGHRS, CDR2 YFSETQ, per germline. V lost 0 bases to trimming and J lost 1 base, with 4 bases between them. CDR3 amino acids: CASSLGQNTGELFF. The CDR3 DNA follows: TGCGCCAGCAGCTTGGGACAGAACACCGGGGAGCTGTTTTTT.

Remarks on this clonotype: A junction end diverges from the germline sequence, so it may reflect a read error. The chain is built from TRBV27 and TRBJ1-5; D remains unclear. The length of the CDR3 is 14 residues. Germline lookup yields CDR1 MNHEY and CDR2 SMNVEV (reference sequence). CDR3 DNA sequence: TGTGCTAGCAGTCCATCGCTGGCAAATCAGCCCCAGCATTTT. Amino acid sequence: CASSPSLANQPQHF.

This clonotype showed up many times. The chain joins TRBV5-4 to TRBJ1-1; maybe TRBD1 (5 bases). The CDR3 runs to 14 residues. CDR1 and CDR2 (germline): SGHNT, YYREEE (reference sequence). Trimming removed 0 bases at V and 5 bases at J, with 11 bases between. The CDR3 protein is CASSLADWGTEAFF. The CDR3 coding sequence is TGTGCCAGCAGCTTGGCCGATTGGGGGACTGAAGCTTTCTTT. Supplemented by reference TRBV5-4 and TRBJ1-1, the full variable domain reads ETGVTQSPTHLIKTRGQQVTLRCSSQSGHNTVSWYQQALGQGPQFIFQYYREEENGRGNFPPRFSGLQFPNYSSELNVNALELDDSALYLCASSLADWGTEAFFGQGTRLTVV.

This clonotype was recorded at least ten times. This chain connects TRBV7-2 to TRBJ2-3; D gene unclear. This CDR3 contains 14 residues. From germline, CDR1 is SGHTA and CDR2 FQGNSA. The V end lost 6 bases, the J end lost 4 bases, and 14 bases lay between the germline ends. The CDR3 protein is CASSRVLGSDTQYF. CDR3 in DNA: TGTGCCAGCAGTAGGGTCCTAGGGTCAGATACGCAGTATTTT.

This clonotype appeared many times. The chain recombines TRBV7-2 with TRBJ1-1; no clear D. V gave up 3 bases and J gave up 0 bases, with 11 bases separating them. The CDR3 is made up of 15 amino acids. CDR1 is SGHTA and CDR2 is FQGNSA in the germline V gene. CDR3 DNA sequence: TGTGCCAGCAGCTTGGGCAGCACCATGAACACTGAAGCTTTCTTT. Amino acids: CASSLGSTMNTEAFF.

This clonotype was recorded at least ten times. The V call is TRBV3-1, the J call TRBJ2-2; perhaps D is TRBD1 or TRBD2 (5 bases each). CDR3 length: 17 amino acids. The germline V and J ends were trimmed by 0 bases and 10 bases, with 21 bases remaining between them. CDR1 and CDR2 (germline): LGHDT, YNNKEL (reference sequence). For the CDR3, the DNA is TGTGCCAGCAGCCAAGATAGGCGTTCGGGGCGAACCACGGAGCTGTTTTTT. Its translation: CASSQDRRSGRTTELFF. The whole variable domain, remainder taken from reference TRBV3-1 and TRBJ2-2, is DTAVSQTPKYLVTQMGNDKSIKCEQNLGHDTMYWYKQDSKKFLKIMFSYNNKELIINETVPNRFSPKSPDKAHLNLHINSLELGDSAVYFCASSQDRRSGRTTELFFGEGSRLTVL.

This clonotype was counted at least ten times. The chain joins TRBV13 to TRBJ1-1; a possible D gene is TRBD1 (5 bases). CDR3 size: 12 residues. In germline, CDR1 is PRHDT, CDR2 FYEKMQ (reference sequence). With 5 bases removed from V and 11 bases from J, the gap between germline ends came to 15 bases. This CDR3 reads CASSLTGSDAFF. Here the CDR3 DNA reads TGTGCCAGCAGCCTAACAGGATCCGATGCTTTCTTT.

This clonotype was recorded at least ten times. V is TRBV5-1 and J is TRBJ2-7, with 11 bases that match TRBD2. The CDR3 is made up of 14 amino acids. After removal of 4 bases from V and 4 bases from J, the junction contained 4 bases not matched to a gene. Per the germline V gene, CDR1 is SGHRS and CDR2 is YFSETQ. CDR3 sequence: CASSPTSGGYEQYF. The CDR3 nucleotides read TGCGCCAGCAGCCCCACTAGCGGGGGATACGAGCAGTACTTC.

This clonotype came up many times. The gene calls are TRBV4-3 and TRBJ1-1, with 9 bases that match TRBD1. Germline values: CDR1 LGHNA, CDR2 YSLEER. Trimming cost V 5 bases and J 5 bases; bases outside gene matches: 9. The length of the CDR3 is 15 residues. The CDR3 sequence: CASSAPGQGTTEAFF. Here the CDR3 DNA reads TGCGCCAGCAGCGCTCCAGGACAGGGGACGACTGAAGCTTTCTTT.

This clonotype was counted a few times. This chain connects TRBV5-1 to TRBJ2-5; 7 nucleotides align to TRBD1. Trimming took 0 bases from V and 5 from J; bases not matched to a gene: 10. The CDR3 contains 16 residues. Germline lookup yields CDR1 SGHRS and CDR2 YFSETQ. The CDR3 is CASSLAGTGEAETQYF. The CDR3 DNA reads as TGCGCCAGCAGCTTGGCCGGCACAGGGGAAGCGGAGACCCAGTACTTC. The full variable domain, in which reference TRBV5-1 and TRBJ2-5 provide the parts outside the CDR3, is KAGVTQTPRYLIKTRGQQVTLSCSPISGHRSVSWYQQTPGQGLQFLFEYFSETQRNKGNFPGRFSGRQFSNSRSEMNVSTLELGDSALYLCASSLAGTGEAETQYFGPGTRLLVL.

In its sample, this clonotype was seen many times. The CDR3 reads CASKGQPATNEKLFF. The CDR3 nucleotides are TGCGCCAGCAAAGGGCAGCCTGCAACTAATGAAAAACTGTTTTTT. The chain links TRBV5-1 to TRBJ1-4; D not resolved. From germline, CDR1 is SGHRS and CDR2 YFSETQ. V was pared by 6 bases and J by 0 bases, with 12 bases between. This CDR3 spans 15 amino acids.

This clonotype was seen at least ten times. This chain links TRBV7-2 with TRBJ2-7; D is uncertain. V shed 3 bases and J shed 2 bases, with 5 bases lying between them. This CDR3 comprises 12 residues. CDR1 is SGHTA and CDR2 is FQGNSA in the germline V gene. As DNA, the CDR3 is TGTGCCAGCAGCTTTGGAGCCTACGAGCAGTACTTC. Amino acids: CASSFGAYEQYF. Full variable domain (rest looked up from reference TRBV7-2 and TRBJ2-7): GAGVSQSPSNKVTEKGKDVELRCDPISGHTALYWYRQSLGQGLEFLIYFQGNSAPDKSGLPSDRFSAERTGGSVSTLTIQRTQQEDSAVYLCASSFGAYEQYFGPGTRLTVT.

This clonotype has ten or more counts. V usage is TRBV20-1 and J usage is TRBJ2-3; TRBD2 matches 10 bases. The CDR3 is 16 residues long. The trim removed 4 bases at V and 2 bases at J, leaving 9 bases unmatched. Per the germline V gene, CDR1 is DFQATT and CDR2 is SNEGSKA (reference sequence). CDR3 loop: CSANYILAGLTDTQYF. The CDR3 coding sequence is TGCAGTGCTAACTACATACTAGCGGGGCTCACAGATACGCAGTATTTT.

The table lists this clonotype with many counts. The gene calls are TRBV5-6 and TRBJ1-4; D possibly corresponds to TRBD1 (5 bases). V lost 3 bases and J 7 bases, leaving 13 bases between the germline ends. The CDR3 runs 14 residues. CDR1 and CDR2 from the germline V gene are SGHDT and YYEEEE. The CDR3 protein is CASSSQGYGEKLFF. Here the CDR3 DNA reads TGTGCCAGCAGCTCCCAGGGCTATGGTGAAAAACTGTTTTTT.

The table lists this clonotype with many counts. CDR3 in amino acids: CASSQYGANEKLFF. The CDR3 coding sequence is TGCGCCAGCAGCCAATATGGGGCAAATGAAAAACTGTTTTTT. The chain employs TRBV4-3 and TRBJ1-4; D might be TRBD1 (5 bases). The germline V gene encodes CDR1 LGHNA and CDR2 YSLEER. The CDR3 has 14 residues. V shed 2 bases and J shed 5 bases, with 9 bases lying between them.

A word on this clonotype: This may arise from a read error, as a much more abundant clone is one base away. V and J are TRBV7-2 and TRBJ1-2; the D gene is possibly TRBD1 (5 bases). V lost 7 bases and J 4 bases, leaving 13 bases between the germline ends. This CDR3 has 13 residues. The germline CDR1 and CDR2 sequences are SGHTA and FQGNSA. This CDR3 is CASNPSGGYGYTF. The DNA of the CDR3 is TGTGCCAGCAACCCCTCCGGGGGCTATGGCTACACCTTC.

In its sample, this clonotype was seen many times. This chain connects TRBV3-1 to TRBJ2-7, with D unresolved. CDR1 is LGHDT, CDR2 YNNKEL, per germline (reference sequence). The CDR3 contains 12 residues. With 0 bases removed from V and 5 bases from J, the gap between germline ends came to 5 bases. The CDR3 spells CASSQDPDEQYF. The CDR3 DNA sequence: TGTGCCAGCAGCCAAGATCCGGACGAGCAGTACTTC.

In this sample, this clonotype turned up many times. V gene TRBV6-2 or TRBV6-3 combines with J gene TRBJ2-5, with 7 positions matching TRBD2. After removal of 0 bases from V and 5 bases from J, the junction contained 9 bases not matched to a gene. The CDR3 is 16 amino acids. Germline V gene lookup returns CDR1 MNHEY and CDR2 SVGEGT. The CDR3 nucleotides are TGTGCCAGCAGTTACTCCCTTGGAGCGGGGAAGGAGACCCAGTACTTC. Its translation is CASSYSLGAGKETQYF.

This clonotype was seen at least ten times. The chain employs TRBV20-1 and TRBJ1-1, with D tentatively TRBD1 (6 bases). The CDR3 length is 13 residues. The V end was cut by 6 bases, the J end by 5 bases, with 16 bases between. Germline CDR1 DFQATT, CDR2 SNEGSKA (reference sequence). CDR3 region: CSALRGAGTEAFF. The CDR3 coding sequence is TGCAGTGCCCTGAGGGGGGCCGGAACTGAAGCTTTCTTT.

This clonotype appeared many times. The chain employs TRBV5-1 and TRBJ2-7; TRBD1 matches 7 bases. Losses at the gene ends were 3 bases for V and 0 bases for J; bases not matched to a gene: 6. The length of the CDR3 is 15 residues. CDR1 is SGHRS and CDR2 is YFSETQ in the germline V gene. The CDR3 coding sequence is TGCGCCAGCAGCTCCGGGACAGTCCTCTCCTACGAGCAGTACTTC. Its translation: CASSSGTVLSYEQYF.

This clonotype was observed at least ten times. The rearrangement joins TRBV4-3 to TRBJ2-3; 10 nucleotides match TRBD2. Per germline, CDR1 LGHNA and CDR2 YSLEER. J gave up 2 bases and V 0 bases, and 5 bases lay outside the gene matches. The CDR3 has 17 residues. In nucleotides, the CDR3 is TGCGCCAGCAGCCAAGATAGAGGACTAGCGGTCACAGATACGCAGTATTTT. Protein product: CASSQDRGLAVTDTQYF.

This clonotype was counted many times. The chain links TRBV12-3 or TRBV12-4 to TRBJ2-2; no clear D. Trimming pared 2 bases from V and 1 base from J, leaving 2 bases between. This CDR3 has 13 residues. The CDR3, as DNA: TGTGCCAGCAGTTTACAGAACACCGGGGAGCTGTTTTTT. Translating it yields CASSLQNTGELFF.

This clonotype appeared many times. The V and J genes are TRBV6-5 and TRBJ1-2, with 7 bases matching TRBD1. Germline V gives CDR1 MNHEY, CDR2 SVGAGI. V dropped 3 bases and J dropped 4; count of bases not matched to a gene: 11. This CDR3 spans 16 amino acids. Written as DNA, the CDR3 is TGTGCCAGCAGTTATGTGGAGAGGACAGGCCTCTATGGCTACACCTTC. Amino acids: CASSYVERTGLYGYTF.